A selection of T cell receptor beta chains follows, all from one sample in a study of T cell changes during pregnancy in multiple sclerosis. Sequencing used immunoSEQ multiplex PCR; TCRdb keeps in-frame clones, though not all of them. The sample lists approximately 93,000 clones, approximately 89% seen once, with about 1.8% in the top ten. Sequenced here: peripheral blood, sampled in the first trimester of pregnancy. The receptors come from a female donor in good health, enrolled as a control in a pregnancy study. CDR3s include the opening cysteine and the closing phenylalanine or tryptophan. A D gene is named only where the DNA matches it firmly. Clone size, where shown, is once, few, many, or a class for clones that have expanded.

J,length,V,size,D,DNA,CDR3
TRBJ1-3,15,TRBV7-2,-,-,TGTGCCAGCAGGGGAGGGGGAAGCTCTGGAAACACCATATATTTT,CASRGGGSSGNTIYF
TRBJ1-1,12,TRBV7-9,few,-,TGTGCCAGCAGCTTAGCGCTAACTGAAGCTTTCTTT,CASSLALTEAFF
TRBJ1-5,15,TRBV5-5,-,TRBD1,TGTGCCAGCAGCTGGACGGGACAGGGACCTCAGCCCCAGCATTTT,CASSWTGQGPQPQHF
TRBJ2-7,14,TRBV5-4,-,TRBD1,TGTGCCAGCAGCGGGGGACAGGGCGGCTACGAGCAGTACTTC,CASSGGQGGYEQYF
TRBJ2-5,17,TRBV7-2,-,TRBD2,TGTGCCAGCAGCTTTACGGGACTAGCGGGGATGAGAGAGACCCAGTACTTC,CASSFTGLAGMRETQYF
TRBJ2-7,12,TRBV19,-,TRBD1,TGTGCCAGTACCTCAAACAGGGGCGAGCAGTACTTC,CASTSNRGEQYF
TRBJ1-2,13,TRBV5-4,-,TRBD1,TGTGCCAGCAGCAGGGGACAGGACTATGGCTACACCTTC,CASSRGQDYGYTF
TRBJ1-6,15,TRBV9,-,TRBD1,TGTGCCAGCAGCGTAGGGACAGGGGTGCCTTCACCCCTCCACTTT,CASSVGTGVPSPLHF
TRBJ2-1,17,TRBV27,-,TRBD2,TGTGCCAGCAAAGGGGTCCCCGGCGGGGGGGGCTACAATGAGCAGTTCTTC,CASKGVPGGGGYNEQFF
TRBJ2-3,16,TRBV5-1,few,TRBD2,TGCGCCAGCAGCTTGCGGGGTAGCGGGGGTTCAGATACGCAGTATTTT,CASSLRGSGGSDTQYF
TRBJ2-3,15,TRBV10-3,-,TRBD1,TGTGCCATCACCCGGACAGGGCAACGCACAGATACGCAGTATTTT,CAITRTGQRTDTQYF
TRBJ2-2,17,TRBV15,-,-,TGTGCCACCAGCAGTTCCGGTGTTGGAGCAGACGCCGGGGAGCTGTTTTTT,CATSSSGVGADAGELFF
TRBJ1-4,16,TRBV5-1,once,-,TGCGCCAGCAGCTTGGTTGGGGAGGGGAGCAATGAAAAACTGTTTTTT,CASSLVGEGSNEKLFF
TRBJ1-2,13,TRBV7-2,-,-,TGTGCCAGCCAACGAACGGGGGGCGCTGGCTACACCTTC,CASQRTGGAGYTF
TRBJ1-1,20,TRBV28,-,TRBD1,TGTGCCACCTCAAGTCGGGGACAGCGTTATACCAACGCGAGGAACACTGAAGCTTTCTTT,CATSSRGQRYTNARNTEAFF
TRBJ1-4,16,TRBV30,-,TRBD1,TGTGCCTGGAGTTGTGGACAGGTATGCGTAGGTGAAAAACTGTTTTTT,CAWSCGQVCVGEKLFF
TRBJ2-7,15,TRBV9,-,TRBD2,TGTGCCAGCAGCGGAACTAGCGGGGGGTCCTACGAGCAGTACTTC,CASSGTSGGSYEQYF
TRBJ1-2,14,TRBV9,once,-,TGTGCCAGCAGCACCCAGACAGGCTCCAATGGCTACACCTTC,CASSTQTGSNGYTF
TRBJ1-6,14,TRBV5-1,-,-,TGCGCCAGCAGCTTGGAAGTGGAGGGGTCACCCCTCCACTTT,CASSLEVEGSPLHF
TRBJ1-5,14,TRBV4-3,-,-,TGCGCCAGCAGCCAAAAAGCTGGCAATCAGCCCCAGCATTTT,CASSQKAGNQPQHF
TRBJ2-5,15,TRBV4-1,few,TRBD1,TGCGCCAGCAGCCACCTCGGGACAGGGGAAGAGACCCAGTACTTC,CASSHLGTGEETQYF
TRBJ2-3,16,TRBV5-1,-,TRBD2,TGCGCCAGCAGCTTGGATCGGGGGGGCCCCACAGATACGCAGTATTTT,CASSLDRGGPTDTQYF
TRBJ2-7,13,TRBV6-1,-,-,TGTGCCAGCAGTGAAAGCGGAACCTACGAGCAGTACTTC,CASSESGTYEQYF